The clone carrying this T cell receptor (beta chain) was detected a few times. TCR beta CDR3 regions were amplified from RNA transcripts. Researchers ran a first-round RT-PCR on the TCR CDR3 using the HTBI primer set. Each CDR3 protein gets one entry after TCRdb re-called the multiplex PCR reads with MiXCR. The sample consists of roughly 500,000 distinct CDR3 sequences, approximately 48% of them appearing once. The sample belongs to a study of T cells in Graves' hyperthyroidism and ophthalmopathy. Per the germline V gene, CDR1 is SGHTA and CDR2 is FQGNSA. CDR3 length: 13 residues. V dropped 1 base and J dropped 6 bases, with 7 bases sitting between them.

The TCR was taken from an adult woman with Graves' disease, either hyperthyroidism or ophthalmopathy (not recorded which). Material for sequencing was peripheral blood or thyroid tissue (not recorded which). The chain links TRBV7-2 to TRBJ1-5; no reliable D call. As DNA, the CDR3 is TGTGCCAGCAGCTTAGGCAGTAGTCAGCCCCAGCATTTT. Its protein product is CASSLGSSQPQHF.